Listed below are T cell receptor beta chains from one sample, sequenced in a study of cytomegalovirus exposure and HLA in healthy donors. Clones were sequenced by immunoSEQ multiplex PCR, and TCRdb holds only the in-frame ones, with some missing. The sample lists approximately 210,000 clones, about 79% occurring once. The sequencing input was PBMCs. Source of these receptors: a male donor in good health and CMV-seronegative. CDR3s include the opening cysteine and the closing phenylalanine or tryptophan. D genes are given only for firm matches. Rows may omit the clone size; those that give it use once, few, many or a size class.

TRBV5-1	TRBJ2-7	-	-	CASSLAAGITYEQYF	TGCGCCAGCAGCTTGGCCGCGGGAATAACCTACGAGCAGTACTTC
TRBV15	TRBJ2-7	-	-	CATSREGVHEQYF	TGTGCCACCAGCAGAGAGGGAGTCCACGAGCAGTACTTC
TRBV4-3	TRBJ2-2	-	-	CASSPGGLGNFNRELFF	TGCGCCAGCAGCCCTGGCGGGCTAGGGAACTTTAACCGGGAGCTGTTTTTT
TRBV19	TRBJ2-7	-	-	CASSIGQGYEQYF	TGTGCCAGTAGTATCGGGCAGGGTTACGAGCAGTACTTC
TRBV27	TRBJ2-1	TRBD2	once	CASSMASGLNEQFF	TGTGCCAGCTCTATGGCTAGCGGGCTTAATGAGCAGTTCTTC
TRBV5-1	TRBJ1-5	-	few	CASSLGQGYDQPQHF	TGCGCCAGCAGCTTAGGGCAGGGATACGATCAGCCCCAGCATTTT
TRBV2	TRBJ2-1	-	-	CASSNNEQFF	TGTGCCAGCTCAAACAATGAGCAGTTCTTC
TRBV9	TRBJ1-2	TRBD1	-	CASSVASQGAHYGYTF	TGTGCCAGCAGCGTAGCTTCACAGGGGGCTCACTATGGCTACACCTTC
TRBV5-1	TRBJ2-1	-	-	CASSLGPAARYNEQFF	TGCGCCAGCAGCTTGGGGCCTGCCGCTAGGTACAATGAGCAGTTCTTC
TRBV7-9	TRBJ2-5	-	-	CASSFGREGETQYF	TGTGCCAGCAGCTTCGGCAGGGAAGGAGAGACCCAGTACTTC
TRBV19	TRBJ2-3	-	-	CASRSISGTIADTQYF	TGTGCCAGTAGGTCGATTTCCGGGACAATAGCAGATACGCAGTATTTT
TRBV28	TRBJ2-6	-	-	CASSPVSGAGANVLTF	TGTGCCAGCAGTCCCGTCTCAGGGGCTGGGGCCAACGTCCTGACTTTC
TRBV27	TRBJ1-2	TRBD1	-	CASSIGQGIGYTF	TGTGCCAGCAGCATCGGACAGGGGATTGGCTACACCTTC
TRBV7-9	TRBJ2-7	-	-	CSSSLNQGTYEQYF	TGTTCCAGCAGCTTAAATCAGGGGACCTACGAGCAGTACTTC
TRBV27	TRBJ2-3	TRBD2	-	CASSSLLAGENTDTQYF	TGTGCCAGCAGTTCTCTCCTAGCGGGGGAAAACACAGATACGCAGTATTTT
TRBV6-5	TRBJ2-7	TRBD1	-	CASSSSERGLDEQYF	TGTGCCAGCAGTTCCTCAGAGAGGGGGCTTGACGAGCAGTACTTC
TRBV10-3	TRBJ1-1	-	many	CAISEPTGGPPEAFF	TGTGCCATCAGTGAGCCCACTGGAGGGCCCCCTGAAGCTTTCTTT
TRBV5-1	TRBJ2-1	TRBD1	-	CASSLGGVKSSYNEQFF	TGCGCCAGCAGCTTAGGGGGCGTCAAGAGCTCCTACAATGAGCAGTTCTTC
TRBV19	TRBJ2-2	TRBD2	few	CASSGGGFEELFF	TGTGCCAGTAGTGGGGGGGGTTTTGAGGAGCTGTTTTTT
TRBV7-2	TRBJ2-1	TRBD1	once	CASSLPPGQINEQFF	TGTGCCAGCAGCTTACCCCCGGGACAGATTAATGAGCAGTTCTTC
TRBV5-6	TRBJ2-1	TRBD2	-	CVSSSQRGPSSYNEQFF	TGTGTCAGCAGCTCGCAGCGGGGACCAAGCTCCTACAATGAGCAGTTCTTC
TRBV7-9	TRBJ2-7	-	once	CASSLGGHNLYEQYF	TGTGCCAGCAGCTTAGGGGGACACAATCTCTACGAGCAGTACTTC
TRBV2	TRBJ2-7	-	few	CATQPPFGYEQYF	TGTGCCACACAGCCCCCCTTTGGATACGAGCAGTACTTC
TRBV4-1	TRBJ2-1	TRBD2	-	CASRGRGGYNEQFF	TGCGCCAGCCGAGGGCGGGGGGGCTACAATGAGCAGTTCTTC
TRBV15	TRBJ2-5	-	-	CATSRPRQPQETQYF	TGTGCCACCAGCAGACCAAGACAGCCTCAAGAGACCCAGTACTTC
TRBV9	TRBJ2-7	TRBD1	-	CASSSWDREPEQYF	TGTGCCAGCAGCTCATGGGACAGGGAACCCGAGCAGTACTTC
TRBV7-8	TRBJ2-1	TRBD1	-	CASSPPTGYEQFF	TGTGCCAGCAGCCCCCCGACAGGGTATGAGCAGTTCTTC
TRBV7-9	TRBJ1-2	-	-	CASSLAREEGYGYTF	TGTGCCAGCAGCTTAGCGAGGGAAGAGGGCTATGGCTACACCTTC
TRBV9	TRBJ2-7	-	few	CASSVDREPNYEQYF	TGTGCCAGCAGCGTAGACCGGGAGCCAAACTACGAGCAGTACTTC
TRBV7-9	TRBJ1-5	-	few	CASCPKKGGRVGNQPQHF	TGTGCCAGCTGCCCCAAGAAGGGGGGGCGAGTCGGCAATCAGCCCCAGCATTTT
TRBV29-1	TRBJ1-1	-	-	CSVVPGNTEAFF	TGCAGCGTTGTCCCAGGGAACACTGAAGCTTTCTTT